The 5 T cell receptor beta chains reported below all come from one sample, sequenced in a study of T cells in Graves' hyperthyroidism and ophthalmopathy (dated by TCRdb to the late 2010s). Libraries were built with multiplex PCR. Sequencing used an Illumina HiSeq 2000. The TCR beta CDR3 regions were amplified from RNA transcripts. For the first round of RT-PCR on the TCR CDR3, the HTBI primer set was used together with the Qiagen OneStep RT-PCR kit. The public reads were reprocessed in TCRdb via fastp at Q25 and MiXCR, keeping in-frame beta chains. Every distinct CDR3 protein forms one entry, paired with its most common genes and DNA. Within this sample are fewer than 800,000 distinct CDR3 sequences, with roughly 15% of them counted one time only. The ten biggest clones cover over 7.5% of the sample. Input material: blood. These receptors were taken from a man between 18 and 35 years old with Graves' hyperthyroidism.

The chain employs TRBV18 and TRBJ2-1; TRBD1 is a possible D gene (6 bases). V lost 5 bases, J lost 9 bases, and 8 bases lay in between. This CDR3 has 11 residues. The germline CDR1 and CDR2 sequences are KGHSH and LQKENI. The CDR3 nucleotides are TGTGCCAGCTCAATAGGGGGTGAGCAGTTCTTC. Amino acid sequence: CASSIGGEQFF.

This clonotype showed up many times. The chain joins TRBV6-1 to TRBJ2-3, with D perhaps TRBD1 (5 bases). V lost 7 bases and J lost 3, with 11 bases in between. Germline V gene data show CDR1 as MNHNS and CDR2 as SASEGT. CDR3 length equals 13 residues. CDR3 residues: CASTGIGTDTQYF. The CDR3 DNA reads as TGTGCCAGCACAGGGATCGGTACAGATACGCAGTATTTT.

This clonotype was recorded at least ten times. The chain is built from TRBV6-2 or TRBV6-3 and TRBJ2-7; 8 positions match TRBD1. Losses at the gene ends were 6 bases for V and 6 bases for J; bases not matched to a gene: 10. Looked up from germline, CDR1 is MNHEY and CDR2 is SVGEGT. The CDR3 totals 14 residues. CDR3 coding DNA: TGTGCCAGCAGCCCCGGACAGGGTGGACGCGAGCAGTACTTC. This encodes CASSPGQGGREQYF.

This clonotype was counted ten times or more. V usage is TRBV2 and J usage is TRBJ2-1; 9 nucleotides align to TRBD2. This CDR3 is 15 amino acids long. Germline CDR1 SNHLY, CDR2 FYNNEI. The V segment lost 3 bases and the J segment 8 bases; nucleotides outside the gene matches: 8. CDR3 residues: CASSDIAGVGHEQFF. CDR3 DNA: TGTGCCAGCAGTGATATAGCGGGAGTGGGCCATGAGCAGTTCTTC.

In the case of this clonotype: At one of its ends the junction is not consistent with the germline gene, which may arise from a read error. The CDR3 loop is CASSQVDSGGCTF. The CDR3 DNA reads as TGCGCCAGCAGCCAAGTGGATTCGGGGGGCTGCACCTTC. This rearrangement joins TRBV4-1 to TRBJ1-2, with D perhaps matching TRBD1 (6 bases). The CDR3 totals 13 residues. The V gene's germline CDR1 is MGHRA and CDR2 YSYEKL.